The present T cell receptor beta chain was sequenced within a study of identical twins. Points from the study as a whole: These conclusions were based on statistical analysis (cross-sectional, not following the same donors). Beta out-of-frame sequences showed weaker excess twin sharing.

A universal primer site was incorporated via template switching, and the cDNA contained unique molecular identifiers. MiXCR, run by TCRdb on the 5' RACE reads, gives a single entry per CDR3 protein. The table includes hundreds of thousands of distinct CDR3 sequences, 6% to 6.5% detected once. Healthy Caucasians, and only they, were the donors. To note about this clonotype: Its target is not known.

Germline V gene data show CDR1 as MDHEN and CDR2 as SYDVKM. This CDR3 comprises 18 residues. V lost 6 bases to trimming and J lost 1 base, with 22 bases between them. The source of this sequence is a man between 18 and 35 years old in good health. Sequencing was carried out using naive T cells sorted from blood. The rearrangement uses TRBV28 and TRBJ1-5; D gene ambiguous. The CDR3, as DNA: TGTGCCAGCAGCCACCCCTTGGGTACGGCAATCAGCAATCAGCCCCAGCATTTT. It translates to CASSHPLGTAISNQPQHF.